These 5 T cell receptor beta chains were all obtained from the same sample, sequenced in a study of T cell clonality in common variable immunodeficiency. Profiled with immunoSEQ multiplex PCR; TCRdb holds only in-frame clones, not every one. This sample has some 64,000 clones and no singletons, with about 1.7% in the ten largest. Sequenced material: peripheral blood mononuclear cells. Receptor source: a person aged 18 to 75 in good health.

This clone was seen ten or more times. With the read ending 3 residues before the CDR3 end, the germline J gene is used to fill in that end. The gene calls are TRBV2 and TRBJ2-4; 10 bases match TRBD2. The J segment lost 2 bases and the V segment lost 5 bases, leaving 12 bases of the junction unmatched. CDR1 SNHLY and CDR2 FYNNEI come from the germline V gene. This CDR3 comprises 18 residues. The CDR3 reads CASSSGSGGRPTKNIQYF. Incomplete CDR3 DNA: TGTGCCAGCAGTAGTGGTAGCGGGGGGCGCCCAACCAAAAACATT.

This clone occurred many times. The CDR3 is cut off 3 residues early in the read; its end comes from the germline J gene. This sequence joins TRBV6-2 or TRBV6-3 and TRBJ2-7; a weak D match, TRBD2 (5 bases). The V gene lost 2 bases and the J gene lost 3 bases, with 14 bases spanning the gap. The CDR3 totals 15 residues. Germline V lookup: CDR1 MNHEY, CDR2 SVGEGT. CDR3 bases read: TGTGCCAGCAGTTACCCCCGGACCGGGGTCTACGAG. This sequence encodes CASSYPRTGVYE. The full CDR3 protein is CASSYPRTGVYEQYF.

This clone was seen ten or more times. The sequenced fragment ends 3 residues before the CDR3 boundary, so the rest is inferred from the germline J gene. The rearrangement joins TRBV13 to TRBJ2-2; 11 bases are a match to TRBD1. Germline lookup yields CDR1 PRHDT and CDR2 FYEKMQ (reference sequence). V gave up 6 bases and J gave up 2 bases; unmatched junction bases: 2. This CDR3 is built from 15 residues. The sequenced CDR3 bases are TGTGCCAGCAGACGGACAGGGGGCAACACCGGGGAG. Translated: CASRRTGGNTGE. The entire CDR3 protein reads CASRRTGGNTGELFF.

This clone was observed at least ten times. The CDR3 end is not reached by the read, which stops 3 residues before it; the germline J gene fills it in. The chain is built from TRBV16 and TRBJ1-5, with no clear D. Germline V CDR1 and CDR2: KGHSY, FQNENV. V lost 0 bases, J lost 2 bases, and 8 bases lay in between. CDR3 length: 15 amino acids. Incomplete CDR3 DNA: TGTGCCAGCAGCCAATCTGCGGTAGGCAATCAGCCC. Translating it yields CASSQSAVGNQP. The full CDR3 reads CASSQSAVGNQPQHF.

This clone was counted many times. The read terminates 3 residues before the CDR3 end, so the remaining end is supplied by the germline J gene. This chain uses TRBV20-1 with TRBJ2-5; TRBD1 matches 8 bases. V trimming: 3 bases; J trimming: 3 bases; junction bases outside the gene matches: 3. The CDR3 runs to 13 residues. Germline CDR1 reads DFQATT; CDR2 reads SNEGSKA (reference sequence). The CDR3 sequence is CSASPGGEETQYF. The CDR3 bases that were read are TGCAGTGCTAGTCCAGGGGGCGAAGAGACC.